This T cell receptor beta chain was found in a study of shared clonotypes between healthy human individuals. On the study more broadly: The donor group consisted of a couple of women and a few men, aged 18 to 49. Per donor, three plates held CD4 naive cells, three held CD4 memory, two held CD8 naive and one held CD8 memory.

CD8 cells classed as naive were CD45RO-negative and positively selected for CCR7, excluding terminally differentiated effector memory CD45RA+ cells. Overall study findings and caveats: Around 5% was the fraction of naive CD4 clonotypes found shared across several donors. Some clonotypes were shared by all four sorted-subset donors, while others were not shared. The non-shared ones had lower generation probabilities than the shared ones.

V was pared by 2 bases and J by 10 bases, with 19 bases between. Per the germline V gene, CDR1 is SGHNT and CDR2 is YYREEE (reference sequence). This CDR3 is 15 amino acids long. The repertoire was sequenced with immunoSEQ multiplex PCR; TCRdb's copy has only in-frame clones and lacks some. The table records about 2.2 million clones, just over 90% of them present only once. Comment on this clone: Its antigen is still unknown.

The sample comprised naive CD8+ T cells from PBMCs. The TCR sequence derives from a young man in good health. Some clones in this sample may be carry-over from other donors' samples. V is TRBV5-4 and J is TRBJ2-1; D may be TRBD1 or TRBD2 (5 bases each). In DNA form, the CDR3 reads TGTGCCAGCAGCTTCGCGTGGGGGATGGGCGGCGAGCAGTTCTTC. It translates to CASSFAWGMGGEQFF. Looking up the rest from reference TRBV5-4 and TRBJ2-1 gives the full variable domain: ETGVTQSPTHLIKTRGQQVTLRCSSQSGHNTVSWYQQALGQGPQFIFQYYREEENGRGNFPPRFSGLQFPNYSSELNVNALELDDSALYLCASSFAWGMGGEQFFGPGTRLTVL.